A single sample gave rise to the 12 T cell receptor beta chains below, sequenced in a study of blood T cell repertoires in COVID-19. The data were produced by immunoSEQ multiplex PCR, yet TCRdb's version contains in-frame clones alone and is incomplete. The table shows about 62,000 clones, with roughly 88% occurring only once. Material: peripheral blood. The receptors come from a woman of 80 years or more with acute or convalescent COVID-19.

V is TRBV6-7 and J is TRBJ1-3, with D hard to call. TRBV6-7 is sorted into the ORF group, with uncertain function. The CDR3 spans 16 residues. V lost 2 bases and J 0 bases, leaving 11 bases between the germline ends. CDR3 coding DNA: TGTGCCAGCAGTTACCATCCCCCTACCTCTGGAAACACCATATATTTT. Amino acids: CASSYHPPTSGNTIYF.

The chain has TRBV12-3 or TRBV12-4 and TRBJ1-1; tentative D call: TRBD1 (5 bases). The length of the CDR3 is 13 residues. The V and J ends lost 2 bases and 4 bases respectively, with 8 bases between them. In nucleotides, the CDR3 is TGTGCCAGCAGTTTACGGGGGAGCACTGAAGCTTTCTTT. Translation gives CASSLRGSTEAFF.

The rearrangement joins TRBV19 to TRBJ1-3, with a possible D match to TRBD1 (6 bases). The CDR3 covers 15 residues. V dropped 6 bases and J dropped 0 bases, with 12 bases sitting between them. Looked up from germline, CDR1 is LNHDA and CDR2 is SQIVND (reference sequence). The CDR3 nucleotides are TGTGCCAGTAGCGAAACAGGGAGCTCTGGAAACACCATATATTTT. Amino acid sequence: CASSETGSSGNTIYF.

CDR3 sequence (DNA): TGTGCCAGCAGTGAATGGTTAGCGGGGAATGAGCAGTTCTTC. Protein: CASSEWLAGNEQFF. The chain has TRBV2 and TRBJ2-1; 8 bases line up with TRBD2. J was trimmed by 7 bases and V by 2 bases; bases with no gene match: 4. Germline V gene data show CDR1 as SNHLY and CDR2 as FYNNEI. The CDR3 loop spans 14 amino acids.

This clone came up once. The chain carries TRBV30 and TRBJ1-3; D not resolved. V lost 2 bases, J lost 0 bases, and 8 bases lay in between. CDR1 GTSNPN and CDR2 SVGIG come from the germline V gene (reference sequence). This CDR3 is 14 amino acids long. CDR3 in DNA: TGTGCCTGGAGTATTCGGGGCTCTGGAAACACCATATATTTT. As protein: CAWSIRGSGNTIYF. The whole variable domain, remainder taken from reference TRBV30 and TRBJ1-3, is SQTIHQWPATLVQPVGSPLSLECTVEGTSNPNLYWYRQAAGRGLQLLFYSVGIGQISSEVPQNLSASRPQDRQFILSSKKLLLSDSGFYLCAWSIRGSGNTIYFGEGSWLTVV.

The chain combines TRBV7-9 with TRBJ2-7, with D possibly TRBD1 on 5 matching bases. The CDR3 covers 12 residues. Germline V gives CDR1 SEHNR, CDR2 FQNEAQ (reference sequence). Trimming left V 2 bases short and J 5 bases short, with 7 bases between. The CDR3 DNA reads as TGTGCCAGCAGCTTACAGGGCCACGAGCAGTACTTC. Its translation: CASSLQGHEQYF.

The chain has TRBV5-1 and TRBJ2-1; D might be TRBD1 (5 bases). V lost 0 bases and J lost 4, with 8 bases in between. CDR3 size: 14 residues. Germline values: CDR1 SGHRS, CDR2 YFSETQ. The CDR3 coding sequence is TGCGCCAGCAGCTTGGGGCAGGGATACAATGAGCAGTTCTTC. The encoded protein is CASSLGQGYNEQFF.

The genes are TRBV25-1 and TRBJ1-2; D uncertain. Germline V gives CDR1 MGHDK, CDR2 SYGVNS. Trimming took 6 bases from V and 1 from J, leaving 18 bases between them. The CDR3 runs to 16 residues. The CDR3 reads CASSPAQAPLNYGYTF. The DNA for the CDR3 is TGTGCCAGCAGCCCGGCGCAGGCGCCTCTTAACTATGGCTACACCTTC.

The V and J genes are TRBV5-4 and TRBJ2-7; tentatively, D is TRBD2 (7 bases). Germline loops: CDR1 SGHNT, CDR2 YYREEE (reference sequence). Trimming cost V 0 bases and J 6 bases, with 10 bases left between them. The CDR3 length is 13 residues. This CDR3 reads CASSLAGGREQYF. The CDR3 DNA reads TGTGCCAGCAGCTTGGCCGGGGGGCGCGAGCAGTACTTC.

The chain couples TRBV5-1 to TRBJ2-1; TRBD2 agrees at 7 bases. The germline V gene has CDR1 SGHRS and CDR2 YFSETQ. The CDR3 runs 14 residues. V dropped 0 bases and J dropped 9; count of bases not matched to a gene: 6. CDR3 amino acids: CASSLASGVGEQFF. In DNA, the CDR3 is TGCGCCAGCAGCTTGGCAAGCGGGGTGGGTGAGCAGTTCTTC.

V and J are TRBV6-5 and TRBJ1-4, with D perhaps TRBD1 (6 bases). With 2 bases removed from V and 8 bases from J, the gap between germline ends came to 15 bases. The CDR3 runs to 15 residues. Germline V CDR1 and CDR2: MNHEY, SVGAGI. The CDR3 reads CASSYGQTQREKLFF. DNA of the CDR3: TGTGCCAGCAGTTACGGACAGACCCAACGAGAAAAACTGTTTTTT.

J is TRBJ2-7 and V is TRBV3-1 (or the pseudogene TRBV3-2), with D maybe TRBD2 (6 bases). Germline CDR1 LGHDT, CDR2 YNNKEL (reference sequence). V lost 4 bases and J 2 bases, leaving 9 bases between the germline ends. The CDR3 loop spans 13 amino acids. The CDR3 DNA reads TGTGCCAGCAGCCCCGCGGGAACCTACGAGCAGTACTTC. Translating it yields CASSPAGTYEQYF.